What follows describes a single TCR beta chain. Its antigen is unidentified. Focal radiation and CTLA-4 blockade (ipilimumab) were tested in chemo-refractory metastatic non-small-cell lung cancer patients. Data came from immunoSEQ multiplex PCR; TCRdb stores just in-frame clones and leaves some out. The sample carries 70,000 to 100,000 clones, 70% to 90% recorded once. The data originate from a study of radiotherapy plus CTLA-4 blockade in lung cancer. Study findings and constraints: Together with interferon-beta, which increased in serum after radiation, early dynamic changes in blood T cell clones were reportedly the best predictors of response. Subsequent to radiotherapy plus ipilimumab, tumor-derived TCR clones underwent expansion in blood.

The source material was peripheral blood, sampled from a patient treated with radiotherapy plus ipilimumab. The clonotype comes from a human donor with non-small cell lung cancer who had a partial response to radiotherapy plus ipilimumab.

DNA of the CDR3: TGTGCCAGCAGCGTAGAGCCGGTTCAGAACACTGAAGCTTTCTTT. Residues: CASSVEPVQNTEAFF. The gene calls are TRBV9 and TRBJ1-1; D remains unclear. From germline, CDR1 is SGDLS and CDR2 YYNGEE. CDR3 length: 15 amino acids. The ends were cut back, 0 bases at V and 1 base at J, with 10 bases in the middle.